What follows describes a single T cell receptor (beta chain). Its matching antigen is unknown. Clones were read by immunoSEQ multiplex PCR, and TCRdb kept only the in-frame ones, dropping some. The profile covers 120,000 to 150,000 clones, with more than 90% appearing a single time and about 3% taken by the ten largest. This CDR3 contains 14 residues. Germline CDR1 and CDR2: SSHAT and FNYEAQ (reference sequence). Trimming cost V 6 bases and J 6 bases, with 14 bases left between them. The data stem from a study of T cell responses to AZD1222 COVID-19 vaccine. At the level of the study: Second-dose timings of about 4 or about 12 weeks were pooled.

The study, taken as a whole, reports: Donors, mostly white British, included more females; clonal diversity was possibly underestimated. Reports say nearly half of spike-specific TCRs go after unmutated variant regions.

This TCR came from an adult in good health. This specimen was peripheral blood, taken on day 0 of AZD1222 vaccination. This chain links TRBV7-7 with TRBJ2-2; D tentatively fits TRBD1 or TRBD2 (5 bases each). The DNA for the CDR3 is TGTGCCAGCAGAATGGGGCAGGGAGCCGGGGAGCTGTTTTTT. It encodes CASRMGQGAGELFF.